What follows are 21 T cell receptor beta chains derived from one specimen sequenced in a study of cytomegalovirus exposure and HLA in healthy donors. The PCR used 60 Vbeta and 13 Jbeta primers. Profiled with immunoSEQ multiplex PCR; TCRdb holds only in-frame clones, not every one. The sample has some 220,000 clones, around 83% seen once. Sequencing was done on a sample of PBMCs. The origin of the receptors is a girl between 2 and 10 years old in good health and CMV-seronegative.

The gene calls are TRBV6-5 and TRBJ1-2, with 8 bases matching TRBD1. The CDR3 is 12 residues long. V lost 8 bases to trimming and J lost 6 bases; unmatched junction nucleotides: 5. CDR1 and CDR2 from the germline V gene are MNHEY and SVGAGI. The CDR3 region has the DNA TGTGCCAGCTCTTTACAGGGGGATGGCTACACCTTC. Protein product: CASSLQGDGYTF.

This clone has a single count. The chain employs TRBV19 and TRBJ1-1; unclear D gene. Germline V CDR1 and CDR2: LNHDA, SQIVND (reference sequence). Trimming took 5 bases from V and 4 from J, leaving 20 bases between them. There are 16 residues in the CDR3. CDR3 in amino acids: CASSLTSGVRGTEAFF. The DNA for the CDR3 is TGTGCCAGTAGTCTTACCTCGGGTGTACGGGGCACTGAAGCTTTCTTT. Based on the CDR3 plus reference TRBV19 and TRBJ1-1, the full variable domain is DGGITQSPKYLFRKEGQNVTLSCEQNLNHDAMYWYRQDPGQGLRLIYYSQIVNDFQKGDIAEGYSVSREKKESFPLTVTSAQKNPTAFYLCASSLTSGVRGTEAFFGQGTRLTVV.

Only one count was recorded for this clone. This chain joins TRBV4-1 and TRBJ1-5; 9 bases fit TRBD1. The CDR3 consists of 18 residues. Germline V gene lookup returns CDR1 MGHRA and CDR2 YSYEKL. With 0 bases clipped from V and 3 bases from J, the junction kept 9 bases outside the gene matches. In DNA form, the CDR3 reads TGCGCCAGCAGCCAAGACCCGGGGACAGGGAAACTCAATCAGCCCCAGCATTTT. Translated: CASSQDPGTGKLNQPQHF.

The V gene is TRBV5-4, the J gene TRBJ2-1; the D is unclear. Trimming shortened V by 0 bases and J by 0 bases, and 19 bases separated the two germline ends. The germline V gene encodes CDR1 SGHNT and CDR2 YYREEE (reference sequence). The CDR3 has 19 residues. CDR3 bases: TGTGCCAGCAGCTTGGGGTCTTTTTTAGACTCAAGCTCCTACAATGAGCAGTTCTTC. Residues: CASSLGSFLDSSSYNEQFF.

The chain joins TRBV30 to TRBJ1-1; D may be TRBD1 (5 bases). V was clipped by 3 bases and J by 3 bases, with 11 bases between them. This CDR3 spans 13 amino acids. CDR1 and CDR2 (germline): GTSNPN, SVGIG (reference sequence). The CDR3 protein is CAWRGTGYTEAFF. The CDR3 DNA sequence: TGTGCCTGGAGGGGAACAGGTTACACTGAAGCTTTCTTT. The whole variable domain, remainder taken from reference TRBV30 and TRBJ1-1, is SQTIHQWPATLVQPVGSPLSLECTVEGTSNPNLYWYRQAAGRGLQLLFYSVGIGQISSEVPQNLSASRPQDRQFILSSKKLLLSDSGFYLCAWRGTGYTEAFFGQGTRLTVV.

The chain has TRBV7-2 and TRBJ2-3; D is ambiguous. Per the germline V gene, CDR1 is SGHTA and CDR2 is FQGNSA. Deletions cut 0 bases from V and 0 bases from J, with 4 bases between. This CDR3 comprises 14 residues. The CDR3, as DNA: TGTGCCAGCAGCTTAGCTGTAAGCACAGATACGCAGTATTTT. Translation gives CASSLAVSTDTQYF. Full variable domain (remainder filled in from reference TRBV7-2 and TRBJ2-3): GAGVSQSPSNKVTEKGKDVELRCDPISGHTALYWYRQSLGQGLEFLIYFQGNSAPDKSGLPSDRFSAERTGGSVSTLTIQRTQQEDSAVYLCASSLAVSTDTQYFGPGTRLTVL.

CDR3 DNA: TGTGCCAGCAGCCCTCAGACAGGGGGCTACGAGCAGTACTTC. This sequence encodes CASSPQTGGYEQYF. The V gene is TRBV7-9, the J gene TRBJ2-7; TRBD1 aligns across 9 bases. J was trimmed by 3 bases and V by 5 bases; bases with no gene match: 5. The CDR3 length is 14 residues. CDR1 is SEHNR, CDR2 FQNEAQ, per germline (reference sequence). Based on the CDR3 plus reference TRBV7-9 and TRBJ2-7, the full variable domain is DTGVSQNPRHKITKRGQNVTFRCDPISEHNRLYWYRQTLGQGPEFLTYFQNEAQLEKSRLLSDRFSAERPKGSFSTLEIQRTEQGDSAMYLCASSPQTGGYEQYFGPGTRLTVT.

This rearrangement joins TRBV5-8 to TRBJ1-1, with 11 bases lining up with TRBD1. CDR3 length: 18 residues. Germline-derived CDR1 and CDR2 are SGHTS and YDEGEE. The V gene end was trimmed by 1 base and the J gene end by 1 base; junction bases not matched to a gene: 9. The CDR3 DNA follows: TGTGCCAGCAGCTTGTTTAGGGGGACAGGGGGACGGAACACTGAAGCTTTCTTT. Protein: CASSLFRGTGGRNTEAFF. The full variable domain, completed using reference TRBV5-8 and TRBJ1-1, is EAGVTQSPTHLIKTRGQQATLRCSPISGHTSVYWYQQALGLGLQFLLWYDEGEERNRGNFPPRFSGRQFPNYSSELNVNALELEDSALYLCASSLFRGTGGRNTEAFFGQGTRLTVV.

The CDR3 here is CASSVGEGRETQYF. The CDR3 DNA reads as TGTGCCAGCAGTGTAGGGGAGGGGCGGGAGACCCAGTACTTC. The gene calls are TRBV6-1 and TRBJ2-5; 7 bases agree with TRBD2. Unmatched junction bases numbered 7, after V lost 4 bases and J lost 5 bases. The CDR3 sequence is 14 residues long. The germline gives CDR1 MNHNS, CDR2 SASEGT.

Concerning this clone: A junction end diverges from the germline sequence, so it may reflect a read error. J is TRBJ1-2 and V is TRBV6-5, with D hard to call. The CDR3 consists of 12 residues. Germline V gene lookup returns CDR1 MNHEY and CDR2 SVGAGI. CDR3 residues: CAGSSSNYGYTF. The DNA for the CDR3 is TGTGCCGGCAGTTCGAGTAACTATGGCTACACCTTC.

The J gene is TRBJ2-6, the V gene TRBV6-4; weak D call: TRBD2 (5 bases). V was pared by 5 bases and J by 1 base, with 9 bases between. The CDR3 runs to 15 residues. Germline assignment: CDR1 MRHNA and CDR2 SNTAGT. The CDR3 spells CASSLEGSGANVLTF. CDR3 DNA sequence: TGTGCCAGCAGTCTAGAGGGATCTGGGGCCAACGTCCTGACTTTC.

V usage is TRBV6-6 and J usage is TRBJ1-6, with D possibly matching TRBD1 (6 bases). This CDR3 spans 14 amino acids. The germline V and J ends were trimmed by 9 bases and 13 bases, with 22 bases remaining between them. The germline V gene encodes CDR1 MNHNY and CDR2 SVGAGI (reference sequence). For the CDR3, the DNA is TGTGCCAGTTGTGGGACAAGGGAAAATCTCCCCCTCCACTTT. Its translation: CASCGTRENLPLHF.

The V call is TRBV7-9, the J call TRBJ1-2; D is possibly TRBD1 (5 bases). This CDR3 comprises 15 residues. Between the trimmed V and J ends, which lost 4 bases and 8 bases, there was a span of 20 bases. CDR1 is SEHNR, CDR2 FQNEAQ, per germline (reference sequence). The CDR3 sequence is CASSSPPTALKGYTF. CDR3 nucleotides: TGTGCCAGCAGCTCGCCTCCGACAGCGTTGAAGGGCTACACCTTC.

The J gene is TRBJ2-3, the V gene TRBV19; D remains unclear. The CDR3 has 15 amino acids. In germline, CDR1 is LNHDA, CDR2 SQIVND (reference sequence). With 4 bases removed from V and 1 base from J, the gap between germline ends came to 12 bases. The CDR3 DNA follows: TGTGCCAGTAGTACGGGTGACCTGGGCACAGATACGCAGTATTTT. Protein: CASSTGDLGTDTQYF.

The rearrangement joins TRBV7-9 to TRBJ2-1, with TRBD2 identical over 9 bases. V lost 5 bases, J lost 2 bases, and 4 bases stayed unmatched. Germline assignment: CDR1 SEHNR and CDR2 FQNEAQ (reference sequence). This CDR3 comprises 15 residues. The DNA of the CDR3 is TGTGCCAGCAGCCACAGCGGGAGGACCTACAATGAGCAGTTCTTC. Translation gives CASSHSGRTYNEQFF.

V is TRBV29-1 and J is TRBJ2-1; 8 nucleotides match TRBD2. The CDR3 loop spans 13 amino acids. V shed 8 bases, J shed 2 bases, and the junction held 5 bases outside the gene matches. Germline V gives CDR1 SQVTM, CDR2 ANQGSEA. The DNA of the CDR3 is TGCAGCCCTAGGACTAGCCCCTACAATGAGCAGTTCTTC. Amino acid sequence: CSPRTSPYNEQFF.

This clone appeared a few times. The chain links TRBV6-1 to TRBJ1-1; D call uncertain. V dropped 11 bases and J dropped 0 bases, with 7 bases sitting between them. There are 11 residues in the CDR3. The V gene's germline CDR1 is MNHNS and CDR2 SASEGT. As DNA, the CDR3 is TGTGCCGGTGGCCTGAACACTGAAGCTTTCTTT. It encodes CAGGLNTEAFF.

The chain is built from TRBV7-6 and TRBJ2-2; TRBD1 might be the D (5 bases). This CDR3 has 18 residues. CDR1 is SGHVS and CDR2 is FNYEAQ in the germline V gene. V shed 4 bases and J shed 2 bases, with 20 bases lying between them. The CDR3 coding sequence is TGTGCCAGCAGCTCCCCCCCAGGGTCGGCGATAAACACCGGGGAGCTGTTTTTT. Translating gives CASSSPPGSAINTGELFF.

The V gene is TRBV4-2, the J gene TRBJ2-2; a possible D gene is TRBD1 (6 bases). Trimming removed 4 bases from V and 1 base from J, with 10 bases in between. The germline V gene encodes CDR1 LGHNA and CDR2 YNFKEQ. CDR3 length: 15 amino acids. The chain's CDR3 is CASSPDRKNTGELFF. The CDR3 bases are TGTGCCAGCAGCCCAGACAGGAAGAACACCGGGGAGCTGTTTTTT.

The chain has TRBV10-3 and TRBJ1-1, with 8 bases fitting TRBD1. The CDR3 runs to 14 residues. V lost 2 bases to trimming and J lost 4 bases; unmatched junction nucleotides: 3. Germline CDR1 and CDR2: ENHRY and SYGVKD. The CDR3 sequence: CAISERTGITEAFF. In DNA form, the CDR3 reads TGTGCCATCAGTGAGAGGACAGGGATCACTGAAGCTTTCTTT.

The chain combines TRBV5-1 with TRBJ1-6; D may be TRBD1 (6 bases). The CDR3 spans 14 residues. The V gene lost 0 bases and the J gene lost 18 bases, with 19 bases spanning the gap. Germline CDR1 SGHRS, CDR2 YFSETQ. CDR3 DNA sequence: TGCGCCAGCAGCTTGGGGGTCCTACAGGGATCACCCCACTTT. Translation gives CASSLGVLQGSPHF.